One sample yielded the 20 T cell receptor beta chains listed below, sequenced in a study of blood T cell repertoires in COVID-19. The protocol was immunoSEQ multiplex PCR, while the TCRdb copy is restricted to in-frame clones and leaves out a portion. Of fewer than 250,000 clones in the sample, roughly 87% were seen once. The specimen was PBMCs or T cells enriched from blood (not recorded which). The receptors derive from a man aged 25 to 40 in a cohort exposed to, infected with or recovered from COVID-19 (not recorded which).

The CDR3 is CATSDFSARAGAYNEQFF. CDR3 in DNA: TGTGCCACCAGTGATTTCTCTGCACGGGCAGGGGCATACAATGAGCAGTTCTTC. V usage is TRBV24-1 and J usage is TRBJ2-1; D possibly corresponds to TRBD1 (6 bases). Trimming stripped 1 base from V and 4 bases from J, with 19 bases between. Germline V gene data show CDR1 as KGHDR and CDR2 as SFDVKD. CDR3 length: 18 amino acids.

This clone was seen a few times. The chain has TRBV5-4 and TRBJ2-7; 7 nucleotides agree with TRBD2. This CDR3 has 14 amino acids. Trimming at V came to 5 bases and at J to 1 base, leaving 6 bases not matched to a gene. Germline V gene sequence: CDR1 SGHNT, CDR2 YYREEE (reference sequence). The CDR3 DNA sequence: TGTGCCAGCAGTGCTAGCGGAGCTTCCTACGAGCAGTACTTC. Amino acid sequence: CASSASGASYEQYF.

This rearrangement joins TRBV28 to TRBJ1-2, with no clear D. The V end was cut by 4 bases, the J end by 8 bases, with 11 bases between. Germline V lookup: CDR1 MDHEN, CDR2 SYDVKM. The CDR3 has 12 residues. The CDR3 coding sequence is TGTGCCAGCAGTTCCCCGGTTCGGGGCTACACCTTC. Amino acid sequence: CASSSPVRGYTF.

The chain uses TRBV3-1 (or the pseudogene TRBV3-2) and TRBJ2-7; 8 nucleotides line up with TRBD1. V was clipped by 1 base and J by 3 bases; unmatched bases: 20. This CDR3 has 20 amino acids. Germline loops: CDR1 LGHDT, CDR2 YNNKEL (reference sequence). The CDR3 nucleotides are TGTGCCAGCAGCCAAGGACTGAGACAGGGGCGTATCGAGGACTACTACGAGCAGTACTTC. It is translated as CASSQGLRQGRIEDYYEQYF.

This clone was detected ten times or more. The chain has TRBV6-5 and TRBJ2-7, with 14 bases fitting TRBD2. CDR1 MNHEY and CDR2 SVGAGI come from the germline V gene. CDR3 length: 14 residues. With V trimmed by 6 bases and J by 5 bases, 3 bases remained unmatched. In DNA, the CDR3 is TGTGCCAGCAGGGGGACTAGCGGGAGTAACGAGCAGTACTTC. Amino acids: CASRGTSGSNEQYF.

This chain links TRBV20-1 with TRBJ2-1; D ambiguous. This CDR3 comprises 14 residues. V lost 3 bases, J lost 1 base, and 10 bases lay in between. Germline V CDR1 and CDR2: DFQATT, SNEGSKA (reference sequence). The CDR3 coding sequence is TGCAGTGCTAGTATCCAGTCGTCCTACAATGAGCAGTTCTTC. Translating it yields CSASIQSSYNEQFF.

This chain joins TRBV9 and TRBJ2-3; 9 bases are a match to TRBD2. Germline loops: CDR1 SGDLS, CDR2 YYNGEE. The trim removed 0 bases at V and 1 base at J, leaving 12 bases unmatched. The CDR3 has 19 residues. CDR3 sequence (DNA): TGTGCCAGCAGCGTAGGAGGATGGGATTTAGCGGGAGGCACAGATACGCAGTATTTT. It translates to CASSVGGWDLAGGTDTQYF. Full variable domain (rest looked up from reference TRBV9 and TRBJ2-3): DSGVTQTPKHLITATGQRVTLRCSPRSGDLSVYWYQQSLDQGLQFLIQYYNGEERAKGNILERFSAQQFPDLHSELNLSSLELGDSALYFCASSVGGWDLAGGTDTQYFGPGTRLTVL.

This chain joins TRBV15 and TRBJ1-1; the D is unclear. This CDR3 contains 13 residues. V was pared by 7 bases and J by 2 bases, with 11 bases between. Germline values: CDR1 LNHNV, CDR2 YYDKDF (reference sequence). This chain's CDR3 is CATTREANTEAFF. CDR3 bases: TGTGCCACCACCCGTGAGGCTAACACTGAAGCTTTCTTT. The full variable domain, with the rest looked up from reference TRBV15 and TRBJ1-1, is DAMVIQNPRYQVTQFGKPVTLSCSQTLNHNVMYWYQQKSSQAPKLLFHYYDKDFNNEADTPDNFQSRRPNTSFCFLDIRSPGLGDTAMYLCATTREANTEAFFGQGTRLTVV.

This rearrangement joins TRBV19 to TRBJ1-2, with a weak D call TRBD1 (5 bases). The CDR3 length is 15 residues. Germline CDR1 and CDR2: LNHDA and SQIVND (reference sequence). Trimming took 4 bases from V and 8 from J, leaving 20 bases between them. Here the CDR3 reads CASSTPYRGVRGYTF. In DNA form, the CDR3 reads TGTGCCAGTAGTACCCCTTACCGGGGGGTGAGGGGCTACACCTTC.

This clone is a singleton in its sample. The chain recombines TRBV20-1 with TRBJ1-2; TRBD1 aligns across 8 bases. Germline assignment: CDR1 DFQATT and CDR2 SNEGSKA (reference sequence). V trimming: 3 bases; J trimming: 8 bases; junction bases outside the gene matches: 8. The CDR3 spans 13 residues. The CDR3 loop is CSASRGQASGYTF. The CDR3 DNA reads as TGCAGTGCTAGTCGGGGACAGGCGAGCGGCTACACCTTC.

The chain uses TRBV7-9 and TRBJ2-7; 11 bases are shared with TRBD1. The CDR3 covers 17 residues. Trimming took 1 base from V and 5 from J; bases not matched to a gene: 10. Germline CDR1 reads SEHNR; CDR2 reads FQNEAQ (reference sequence). CDR3 protein: CASSLEGTGGVWNEQYF. The DNA for the CDR3 is TGTGCCAGCAGCTTAGAAGGGACAGGGGGTGTCTGGAACGAGCAGTACTTC.

This sequence joins TRBV6-4 and TRBJ1-5; TRBD1 matches at 7 bases. Germline CDR1 reads MRHNA; CDR2 reads SNTAGT. This CDR3 is 17 amino acids long. The V segment lost 0 bases and the J segment 2 bases; nucleotides outside the gene matches: 7. CDR3 in amino acids: CASSDSGDRDGNQPQHF. The CDR3, as DNA: TGTGCCAGCAGTGACTCTGGTGACAGGGACGGCAATCAGCCCCAGCATTTT.

J is TRBJ1-4 and V is TRBV29-1, with D unclear. V shed 6 bases and J shed 5 bases, with 4 bases lying between them. The CDR3 covers 10 residues. Looked up from germline, CDR1 is SQVTM and CDR2 is ANQGSEA. CDR3 sequence reads: CSVKNEKLFF. DNA of the CDR3: TGCAGCGTCAAAAATGAAAAACTGTTTTTT.

The rearrangement links TRBV6-5 to TRBJ1-5; the match to TRBD1 covers 10 bases. The length of the CDR3 is 15 residues. Trimming cost V 3 bases and J 6 bases; bases outside gene matches: 5. The germline gives CDR1 MNHEY, CDR2 SVGAGI. The CDR3 here is CASSYGQGGAQPQHF. Here the CDR3 DNA reads TGTGCCAGCAGTTATGGACAGGGGGGGGCTCAGCCCCAGCATTTT.

Remarks on this clone: Its ends do not fully match the called genes, so a read error is possible. J is TRBJ1-1 and V is TRBV7-7; D remains ambiguous. CDR1 and CDR2 from the germline V gene are SSHAT and FNYEAQ (reference sequence). CDR3 length: 14 amino acids. The CDR3 spells CASSFYTLNTEAFF. CDR3 DNA sequence: TGTGCTAGCAGCTTTTACACCCTGAACACTGAAGCTTTCTTT.

The chain employs TRBV6-4 and TRBJ2-3; maybe TRBD2 (6 bases). CDR3 length: 14 residues. Trimming took off 2 bases at V and 4 bases at J, with 10 bases between the two ends. The V gene's germline CDR1 is MRHNA and CDR2 SNTAGT. The chain's CDR3 is CASSDNTGADTQYF. The CDR3 DNA follows: TGTGCCAGCAGTGACAACACGGGGGCAGATACGCAGTATTTT.

This chain uses TRBV18 with TRBJ2-1; 8 bases align to TRBD1. The V and J ends lost 0 bases and 9 bases, in that order; junction bases with no gene match: 4. The CDR3 covers 14 residues. Germline loops: CDR1 KGHSH, CDR2 LQKENI. The CDR3 region has the DNA TGTGCCAGCTCACCACCGGCAGGGGGCTTTGAGCAGTTCTTC. It translates to CASSPPAGGFEQFF.

This chain links TRBV2 with TRBJ2-7; 7 positions agree with TRBD2. The CDR3 spans 14 residues. The germline V gene has CDR1 SNHLY and CDR2 FYNNEI. V shed 8 bases and J 0 bases; nucleotides not matched to a gene: 7. The CDR3 spells CASSGGSSSYEQYF. In DNA form, the CDR3 reads TGTGCCAGCTCTGGCGGGAGTAGCTCCTACGAGCAGTACTTC.

The chain joins TRBV28 to TRBJ2-3, with 11 bases aligning to TRBD2. Looked up from germline, CDR1 is MDHEN and CDR2 is SYDVKM. The CDR3 extends over 16 amino acids. The V gene end was trimmed by 4 bases and the J gene end by 5 bases; junction bases not matched to a gene: 8. In DNA form, the CDR3 reads TGTGCCAGCAGTTCGCTACTAGCGGGAGATTTAGATACGCAGTATTTT. This translates into CASSSLLAGDLDTQYF.

In this sample, this clone turned up a few times. The gene calls are TRBV7-6 and TRBJ2-2; D may be TRBD2 (6 bases). The germline V gene has CDR1 SGHVS and CDR2 FNYEAQ. The CDR3 has 14 residues. Trimming left V 4 bases short and J 6 bases short, with 12 bases between. Here the CDR3 DNA reads TGTGCCAGCAGCTCTTCCGGAGGGGCCGGGGAGCTGTTTTTT. This codes for CASSSSGGAGELFF. The variable domain in full, with the rest retrieved from reference TRBV7-6 and TRBJ2-2, is GAGVSQSPRYKVTKRGQDVALRCDPISGHVSLYWYRQALGQGPEFLTYFNYEAQQDKSGLPNDRFSAERPEGSISTLTIQRTEQRDSAMYRCASSSSGGAGELFFGEGSRLTVL.